These T cell receptor beta chains were read from a single sample in a study of Ad26.COV2.S vaccination and SARS-CoV-2 variants. Libraries were prepared by immunoSEQ multiplex PCR; TCRdb keeps only in-frame clonotypes and omits some of them. The profile shows approximately 480,000 clones, around 88% of them singletons. The sample was peripheral blood, taken in a trial of Ad26.COV2.S vaccine versus placebo. These receptors were taken from a person between 18 and 59 years old who received the Ad26.COV2.S COVID-19 vaccine or a placebo. CDR3s include the opening cysteine and the closing phenylalanine or tryptophan. The D gene is left open where the match is weak. A clone size is listed for some rows: how often the clone was seen (once, few, many), or a class if it is expanded.

size	V	D	J	CDR3	DNA
NA	TRBV2	NA	TRBJ2-2	CASSVSGPGELFF	TGTGCCAGCAGTGTATCAGGGCCCGGGGAGCTGTTTTTT
NA	TRBV30	TRBD2	TRBJ2-3	CAWTRGADTQYF	TGTGCCTGGACTCGGGGGGCAGATACGCAGTATTTT
NA	TRBV1	NA	TRBJ1-1	CTSSLKTGGNTEAFF	TGCACCAGCAGCCTCAAGACCGGGGGGAACACTGAAGCTTTCTTT
NA	TRBV29-1	TRBD1	TRBJ1-2	CSVVPRKTGTNYGYTF	TGCAGCGTTGTCCCCCGGAAGACAGGGACCAACTATGGCTACACCTTC
NA	TRBV28	NA	TRBJ2-5	CASSLGWWETQYF	TGTGCCAGCAGTTTAGGATGGTGGGAGACCCAGTACTTC
NA	TRBV28	NA	TRBJ1-4	CASTQPGRNHEKLFF	TGTGCCAGCACCCAACCGGGGCGAAATCACGAAAAACTGTTTTTT
NA	TRBV19	TRBD2	TRBJ2-3	CASSTSAGGGDTQYF	TGTGCCAGTAGTACGAGCGCGGGAGGTGGGGATACGCAGTATTTT
NA	TRBV5-4	NA	TRBJ2-6	CASSPEGGGSFANVLTF	TGTGCCAGCAGCCCCGAGGGGGGCGGGAGTTTTGCCAACGTCCTGACTTTC
NA	TRBV30	TRBD1	TRBJ2-3	CAWSPGQGLDTQYF	TGTGCCTGGAGCCCGGGACAGGGATTAGATACGCAGTATTTT
NA	TRBV19	NA	TRBJ2-1	CASSIEYNEQFF	TGTGCCAGTAGTATAGAATACAATGAGCAGTTCTTC
NA	TRBV19	NA	TRBJ2-3	CASSTLGASTDTQYF	TGTGCCAGTAGTACTTTAGGAGCCAGCACAGATACGCAGTATTTT
NA	TRBV30	NA	TRBJ2-7	CAGAAGTDSYEQYF	TGTGCCGGAGCAGCCGGGACCGACTCCTACGAGCAGTACTTC
once	TRBV27	NA	TRBJ2-7	CASRRLGSYEQYF	TGTGCCAGCAGACGTCTAGGGTCCTACGAGCAGTACTTC
NA	TRBV29-1	TRBD1	TRBJ1-2	CSATTGAVGGYTF	TGCAGCGCGACGACAGGGGCTGTCGGTGGCTACACCTTC
NA	TRBV11-2	NA	TRBJ2-2	CASRLGGNTGELFF	TGTGCCAGCCGGCTAGGGGGGAACACCGGGGAGCTGTTTTTT
NA	TRBV5-4	TRBD2	TRBJ2-3	CASRRRTSGTSTDTQYF	TGTGCCAGCAGAAGAAGGACTAGCGGGACGAGCACAGATACGCAGTATTTT
once	TRBV7-2	TRBD1	TRBJ2-7	CASSFSPGTGRPYEQYF	TGTGCCAGCAGCTTCTCCCCCGGGACAGGCCGTCCCTACGAGCAGTACTTC
NA	TRBV6-2/TRBV6-3	TRBD1	TRBJ1-5	CASSGTGGPNQPQHF	TGTGCCAGCAGTGGGACAGGGGGTCCCAATCAGCCCCAGCATTTT
NA	TRBV6-1	TRBD2	TRBJ2-7	CASSEAGLAGEQYF	TGTGCCAGCAGTGAAGCGGGACTAGCGGGGGAGCAGTACTTC
NA	TRBV20-1	TRBD2	TRBJ2-7	CRPGTTYEQYF	TGCAGGCCTGGGACTACCTACGAGCAGTACTTC
NA	TRBV3-1/TRBV3-2	NA	TRBJ1-6	CASSVRPRHNSPLHF	TGTGCCAGCAGCGTACGGCCGAGACATAATTCACCCCTCCACTTT
NA	TRBV30	NA	TRBJ1-2	CAWSVGGAANYGYTF	TGTGCCTGGAGTGTCGGGGGGGCGGCTAACTATGGCTACACCTTC
NA	TRBV7-2	NA	TRBJ2-7	CASSLEGAARYEQYF	TGTGCCAGCAGCTTGGAGGGGGCCGCCCGTTACGAGCAGTACTTC
NA	TRBV9	NA	TRBJ2-7	CASSAHWSGTPTSGEQYF	TGTGCCAGCAGCGCCCACTGGTCCGGGACTCCAACCTCGGGCGAGCAGTACTTC
few	TRBV7-9	NA	TRBJ1-2	CASSRDQGIYGYTF	TGTGCCAGCAGCCGCGATCAGGGGATCTATGGCTACACCTTC
NA	TRBV9	TRBD2	TRBJ2-5	CASSVDGRAPETQYF	TGTGCCAGCAGCGTAGACGGGAGGGCCCCTGAGACCCAGTACTTC
NA	TRBV28	NA	TRBJ1-2	CASIHSPGWSPAGGTTNYGYTF	TGTGCCAGCATCCACTCCCCCGGTTGGAGCCCGGCCGGGGGCACGACGAACTATGGCTACACCTTC
few	TRBV30	TRBD2	TRBJ2-1	CAWSSGAGYNEQFF	TGTGCCTGGTCTAGCGGGGCGGGCTACAATGAGCAGTTCTTC
NA	TRBV28	NA	TRBJ2-5	CASSFLRGKQETQYF	TGTGCCAGCAGTTTTCTTAGGGGGAAACAAGAGACCCAGTACTTC